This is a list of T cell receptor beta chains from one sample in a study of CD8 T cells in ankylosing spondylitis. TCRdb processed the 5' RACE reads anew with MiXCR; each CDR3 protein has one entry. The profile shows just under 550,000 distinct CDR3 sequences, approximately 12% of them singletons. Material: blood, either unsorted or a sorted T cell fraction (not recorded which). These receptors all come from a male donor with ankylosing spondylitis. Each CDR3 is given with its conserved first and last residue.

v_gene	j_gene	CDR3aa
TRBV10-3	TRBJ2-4	CAISEFRGQKNIQYF
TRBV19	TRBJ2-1	CASSIGFYNEQFF
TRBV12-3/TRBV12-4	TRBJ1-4	CASRIAGANEKLFF
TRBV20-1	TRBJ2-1	CSARSIQGAYNEQFF
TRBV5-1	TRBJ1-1	CASSPEEGYPTEAFF
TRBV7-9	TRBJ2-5	CASSTSGEETQYF
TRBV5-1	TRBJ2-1	CASSGGVVSYNEQFF
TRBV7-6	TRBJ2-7	CASSSSTSGPLKQYF
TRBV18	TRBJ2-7	CASSAGTGGVGEQYF
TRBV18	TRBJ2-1	CASSPGLAEIYNEQFF
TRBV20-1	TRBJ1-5	CSARDSNSNQPQHF
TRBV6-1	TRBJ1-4	CASSDLGLNSNEKLFF
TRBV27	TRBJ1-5	CASSYIRGGQPQHF
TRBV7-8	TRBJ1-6	CASSSGIGSPLHF
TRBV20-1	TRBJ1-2	CSAPSEGSTYGYTF
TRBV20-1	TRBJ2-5	CSAREATSGSETQYF
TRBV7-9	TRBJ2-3	CASSFGAVERGTQYF
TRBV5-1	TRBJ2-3	CASSTRAGASDTQYF
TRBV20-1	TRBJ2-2	CSASTNRGLGTGELFF
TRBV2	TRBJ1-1	CASRPQSFENTEAFF
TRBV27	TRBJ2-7	CASSFQTGRGLGEQYF
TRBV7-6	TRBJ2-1	CASSHAGGVGDEQFF
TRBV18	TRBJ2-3	CASCGSGFVDTQYF
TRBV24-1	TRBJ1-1	CATSPRDRGKTEAFF
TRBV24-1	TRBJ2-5	CATGRQETQYF
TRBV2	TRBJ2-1	CASSETDSNNEQFF
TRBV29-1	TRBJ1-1	CSVAGLLNTEAFF
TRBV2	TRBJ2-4	CASSQRGAKNIQYF
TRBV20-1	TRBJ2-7	CSARDTAGYERYF
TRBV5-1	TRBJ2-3	CASSSYGGRGDTQYF
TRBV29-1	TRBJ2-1	CSVEDRGGEQFF
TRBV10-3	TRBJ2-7	CAITSGQGGEQYF
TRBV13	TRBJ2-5	CASSLGWESGETQYF
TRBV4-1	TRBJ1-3	CASSPTTGKPGNTIYF
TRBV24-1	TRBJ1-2	CATSDPGTGAVFGYTF
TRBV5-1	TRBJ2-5	CASSLVTDGKETQYF
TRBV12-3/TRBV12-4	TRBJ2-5	CASSSPGQGEETQYF
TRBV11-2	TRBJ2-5	CASSSRLVAGGKTQYF
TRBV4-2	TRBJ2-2	CASSQDGNRAMNTGELFF
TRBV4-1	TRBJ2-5	CASSQDDGGGETQYF
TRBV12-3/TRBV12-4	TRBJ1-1	CASSLYNGGQAFF
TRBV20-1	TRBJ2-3	CSARNTALGRDTQYF
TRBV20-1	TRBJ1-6	CSAYRSGTGNLDSPLHF
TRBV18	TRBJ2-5	CASSPNLLAGQETQYF
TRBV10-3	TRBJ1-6	CAISKDRYNSPLHF
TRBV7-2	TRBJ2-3	CASSPYRTYTDTQYF
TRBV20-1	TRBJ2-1	CSARRLFPKNEQFF
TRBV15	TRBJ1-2	CATSREWRGHGYTF
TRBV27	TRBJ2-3	CASSFLRAGATDTQYF
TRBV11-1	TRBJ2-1	CASSLERGNEQFF
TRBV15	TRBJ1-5	CATSRVGNQRQPQHF
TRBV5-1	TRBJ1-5	CASSLETAGPQHF